This T cell receptor (beta chain) was retrieved from a study of CD8 T cell repertoires and HIV-1 epitope variants. Across the whole study: Controls included no peptide, Ebola AY9 epitope, and a CMV, EBV, flu pool. A roughly 10-day culture received IL-2, IL-7 and IL-15 on days 3 and 7.

TCRdb keeps only in-frame clones here, not all; method: immunoSEQ multiplex PCR. The sample carries thousands of clones, about 63% recorded once. A word on this clone: The antigen remains unidentified.

The sample consisted of cultured CD8+ T cells derived from PBMCs. This clonotype originated in a male donor with HIV.

The CDR3 nucleotides read TGTGCCAGCAGTTCCCAAAGGGAGACCCAGTACTTC. Residues: CASSSQRETQYF. The chain joins TRBV6-6 to TRBJ2-5; no clear D. The CDR3 has 12 amino acids. Per the germline V gene, CDR1 is MNHNY and CDR2 is SVGAGI (reference sequence). Trimming shortened V by 4 bases and J by 5 bases, and 8 bases separated the two germline ends.